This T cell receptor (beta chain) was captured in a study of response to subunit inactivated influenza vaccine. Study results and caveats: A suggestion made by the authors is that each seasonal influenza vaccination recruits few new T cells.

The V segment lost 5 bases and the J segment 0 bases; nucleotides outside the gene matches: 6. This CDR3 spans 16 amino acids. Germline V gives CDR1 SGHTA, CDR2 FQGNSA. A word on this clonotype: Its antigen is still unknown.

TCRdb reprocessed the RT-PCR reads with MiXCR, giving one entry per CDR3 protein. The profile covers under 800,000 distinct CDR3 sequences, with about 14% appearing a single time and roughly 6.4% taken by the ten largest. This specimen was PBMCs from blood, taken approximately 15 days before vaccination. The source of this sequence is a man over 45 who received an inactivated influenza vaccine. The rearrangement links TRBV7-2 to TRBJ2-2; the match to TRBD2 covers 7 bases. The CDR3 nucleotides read TGTGCCAGCAGCGCCCCGGGACTAACGAACACCGGGGAGCTGTTTTTT. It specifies CASSAPGLTNTGELFF.